The sequence of this TCR beta chain was determined in a study of TIL therapy for anti-PD-1-resistant metastatic lung cancer. Study overall: Half of patients were current or former smokers.

This was the immunoSEQ v3 assay. Assay used: immunoSEQ multiplex PCR; TCRdb lists only in-frame clones, some missing. The table records roughly 13,000 clones, 66% of them present only once. V lost 3 bases to trimming and J lost 0 bases; unmatched junction nucleotides: 2. There are 15 residues in the CDR3. Germline V gene data show CDR1 as SGHAT and CDR2 as FQNNGV. The time point denotes: pre-treatment sample, taken before nivolumab and TIL therapy. Tumor tissue came from excised metastases, mostly pleural nodules or supraclavicular lymph nodes. This chain links TRBV11-2 with TRBJ2-7; 10 bases are a match to TRBD2. The source of this sequence is a woman aged 25 to 80 with non-small cell lung cancer. Sequenced material: tumor tissue, taken at baseline. As DNA, the CDR3 is TGTGCCAGCAGCTTGACTAGCGGGTACTCCTACGAGCAGTACTTC. The encoded protein is CASSLTSGYSYEQYF.